This T cell receptor beta chain was sequenced in a study of blood T cell repertoires in COVID-19. Study context: Both acute and convalescent COVID-19 samples were obtained from the United States, Italy and Spain. PBMCs, B-cell-depleted T cells, or T cells were the source of the cDNA or gDNA that made up the material.

Original data processing: Using reference gene primer amplification, nucleated cell counts were estimated. Only in-frame clones appear in the TCRdb table, and some are missing; sequencing was by immunoSEQ multiplex PCR. V and J calls plus clone size are reproduced from that table; the DNA served to infer D and trimming. The sample comprises 120,000 or so clones, about 88% of which are singletons, and over 1.5% rests with the top ten. Sequenced material: peripheral blood. The receptor's source is a human donor in a cohort sampled during active COVID-19.

The CDR3 coding sequence is TGTGCCAGCAGCTCCTACCCCGGGACAGGGGACTCTGGGGCCAACGTCCTGACTTTC. As protein: CASSSYPGTGDSGANVLTF. The rearrangement uses TRBV11-2 and TRBJ2-6; the match to TRBD1 covers 10 bases. The CDR3 runs 19 residues. The J segment lost 0 bases and the V segment lost 4 bases, leaving 9 bases of the junction unmatched. The germline V gene encodes CDR1 SGHAT and CDR2 FQNNGV.